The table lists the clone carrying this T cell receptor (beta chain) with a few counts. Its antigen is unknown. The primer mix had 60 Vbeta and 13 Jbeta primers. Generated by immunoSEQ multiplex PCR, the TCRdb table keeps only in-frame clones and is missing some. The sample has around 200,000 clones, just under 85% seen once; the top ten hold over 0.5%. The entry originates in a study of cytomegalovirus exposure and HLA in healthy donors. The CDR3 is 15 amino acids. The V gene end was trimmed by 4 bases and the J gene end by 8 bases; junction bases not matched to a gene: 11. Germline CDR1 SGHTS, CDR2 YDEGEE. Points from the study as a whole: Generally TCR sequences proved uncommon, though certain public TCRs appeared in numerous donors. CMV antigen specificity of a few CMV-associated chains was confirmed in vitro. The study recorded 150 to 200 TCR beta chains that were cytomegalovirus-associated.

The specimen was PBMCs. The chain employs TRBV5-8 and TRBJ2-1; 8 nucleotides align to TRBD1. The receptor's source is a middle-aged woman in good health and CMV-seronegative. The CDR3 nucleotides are TGTGCCAGCAGCGCTGGACAGGGAGGTTATGATGAGCAGTTCTTC. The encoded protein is CASSAGQGGYDEQFF. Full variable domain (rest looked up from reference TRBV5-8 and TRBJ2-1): EAGVTQSPTHLIKTRGQQATLRCSPISGHTSVYWYQQALGLGLQFLLWYDEGEERNRGNFPPRFSGRQFPNYSSELNVNALELEDSALYLCASSAGQGGYDEQFFGPGTRLTVL.